The 13 T cell receptor beta chains below were found in one sample sequenced in a study of esophageal squamous cell carcinoma under preoperative chemotherapy. Described time point: before preoperative PTX-NDP chemotherapy. TCRdb analysed the PCR reads with MiXCR anew, one entry per CDR3 protein. The profile shows around 14,000 distinct CDR3 sequences, approximately 61% of them singletons. Collection took place from a patient given preoperative chemotherapy. Receptors originate from a human donor with esophageal squamous cell carcinoma. The donor label of this sample is uncertain.

This clonotype is termed medium-sized. This chain connects TRBV12-3 or TRBV12-4 to TRBJ2-2; 9 bases line up with TRBD1. This CDR3 region has 15 residues. J was trimmed by 5 bases and V by 3 bases; bases with no gene match: 4. As DNA, the CDR3 is TGTGCCAGCAGTTTCGGGGACAGGGTTACCGGGGAGCTGTTTTTT. Translating gives CASSFGDRVTGELFF.

The rearrangement links TRBV6-1 to TRBJ2-1, with D tentatively TRBD1 (6 bases). Matching the DNA end better, TRBJ2-7 makes the J call doubtful. The CDR3 has 16 residues. Germline CDR1 MNHNS, CDR2 SASEGT. The CDR3 DNA sequence: TGTGCCAGCGGGGAAGGAGCGGATACGTGGGACAATGAGCAGTACTTC. This translates into CASGEGADTWDNEQYF.

Regarding this clonotype: Its ends do not fully match the called genes, so a read error is possible. This chain connects TRBV6-1 to TRBJ2-2; D is undetermined. The CDR3 length is 14 residues. CDR1 MNHNS and CDR2 SASEGT come from the germline V gene. The CDR3 DNA sequence: TGTGCGGGCAGCCTGGCTGTGAGCACAGATACGCTGTATTTT. Its protein is CAGSLAVSTDTLYF.

This clonotype was seen a single time. This sequence joins TRBV7-2 and TRBJ2-4; a possible D gene is TRBD2 (6 bases). The CDR3 is made up of 15 amino acids. The germline V gene encodes CDR1 SGHTA and CDR2 FQGNSA. V was shortened by 11 bases and J by 12 bases, with 29 bases between the two germline ends. The CDR3 loop reads CARGLVAGTTDTQYF. The CDR3 DNA reads as TGTGCCCGCGGCTTAGTGGCGGGAACCACAGACACTCAGTACTTC.

This clonotype rates as medium-sized. This chain links TRBV6-1 with TRBJ2-3, with D unresolved. This CDR3 is 13 amino acids long. In germline, CDR1 is MNHNS, CDR2 SASEGT. V shed 6 bases and J shed 9 bases, with 16 bases lying between them. The CDR3 here is CASSGDPGRTQYF. The CDR3, as DNA: TGTGCCAGCAGCGGAGATCCGGGTCGAACGCAGTATTTT.

Note on this clonotype: One end of the junction does not line up with germline, which may come from a read error. The chain employs TRBV6-1 and TRBJ2-2; possibly TRBD1 or TRBD2 for D (5 bases each). The CDR3 consists of 14 residues. In germline, CDR1 is MNHNS, CDR2 SASEGT. CDR3 nucleotide sequence: TGTGCCAGCAGTGAAGGAGCAGGGACCGGGGCGCTGTATTTT. Protein sequence: CASSEGAGTGALYF.

This rearrangement joins TRBV6-1 to TRBJ2-1; possibly TRBD1 for D (5 bases). CDR3 length: 16 amino acids. Germline V gives CDR1 MNHNS, CDR2 SASEGT. CDR3 in DNA: TGTGCGAGCCGCGTCCTGGGGCTGAGTAGCAAAAACACGCAGTTCTTC. It specifies CASRVLGLSSKNTQFF.

This clonotype has only a few counts. The chain has TRBV7-2 and TRBJ2-4; D gene uncertain. The CDR3 totals 14 residues. V dropped 3 bases and J dropped 6 bases, with 12 bases sitting between them. Germline-derived CDR1 and CDR2 are SGHTA and FQGNSA. This chain's CDR3 is CASSFTGSRNIQYF. The CDR3 DNA reads TGTGCCAGCAGCTTTACCGGGTCTCGAAACATTCAGTACTTC.

In its sample, this clonotype was seen once. Its ends do not fully match the called genes, so a read error is possible. The chain employs TRBV5-5 and TRBJ2-3; possibly TRBD1 or TRBD2 for D (5 bases each). CDR1 and CDR2 (germline): SGHKS, YYEKEE (reference sequence). This CDR3 comprises 15 residues. Here the CDR3 DNA reads TGTGCCAGCGGCTTGGGGGTGGGGAGCACAGATACGCAGTATTTC. It yields the protein CASGLGVGSTDTQYF.

The V gene is TRBV6-1, the J gene TRBJ2-3; 7 positions match TRBD2. V lost 8 bases and J lost 4; bases outside the gene matches: 15. The CDR3 length is 16 residues. Germline CDR1 MNHNS, CDR2 SASEGT. The CDR3 DNA reads as TGTGCCAGCGGGGGAGGTGGGGGGGGAGCCCCAGATACGCAGTATTTT. Its translation is CASGGGGGGAPDTQYF.

As concerns this clonotype: No conserved phenylalanine or tryptophan ends this CDR3, so it is likely a read error. It is unclear where the CDR3 begins or ends on the DNA, so no DNA is shown, and the CDR3 is as TCRdb lists it. The chain couples TRBV10-2 to TRBJ2-2; the tabulated D call, TRBD2, remains unverified against the DNA. From its first to its last residue, the CDR3 has 13 amino acids. Germline V gene lookup returns CDR1 WSHSY and CDR2 SAAADI. CDR3 amino acids: CASREPNGLADTG.

In its sample, this clonotype was seen many times. The chain joins TRBV27 to TRBJ2-4; either TRBD1 or TRBD2 may fit D (5 bases each). This CDR3 region has 17 residues. Trimming shortened V by 5 bases and J by 1 base, and 18 bases separated the two germline ends. Germline CDR1 is MNHEY and CDR2 is SMNVEV (reference sequence). Here the CDR3 DNA reads TGTGCCAGCAGTCCTTCCAACAGGAGGCAGGCCAAAAACATTCAGTACTTC. As protein: CASSPSNRRQAKNIQYF.

This clonotype was counted only a few times. This chain connects TRBV29-1 to TRBJ2-1, with D hard to call. The J call is in doubt because the DNA end fits TRBJ2-5 better. This CDR3 has 12 residues. Germline CDR1 SQVTM, CDR2 ANQGSEA. In DNA, the CDR3 is TGCAGCGTTGATCGAGGACAAGAGACCCAGTACTTC. This translates into CSVDRGQETQYF.